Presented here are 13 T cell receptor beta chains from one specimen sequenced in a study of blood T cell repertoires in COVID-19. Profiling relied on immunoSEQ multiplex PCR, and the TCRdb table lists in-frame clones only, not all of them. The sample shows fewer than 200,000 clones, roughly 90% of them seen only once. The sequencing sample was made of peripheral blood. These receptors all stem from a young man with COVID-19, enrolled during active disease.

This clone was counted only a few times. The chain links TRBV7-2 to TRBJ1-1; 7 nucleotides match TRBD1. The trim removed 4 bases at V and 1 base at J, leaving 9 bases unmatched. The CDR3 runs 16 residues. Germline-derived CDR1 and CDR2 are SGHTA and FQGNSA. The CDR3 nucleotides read TGTGCCAGCAGCTCCCCGGGACAGAGTTCGAACACTGAAGCTTTCTTT. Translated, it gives CASSSPGQSSNTEAFF.

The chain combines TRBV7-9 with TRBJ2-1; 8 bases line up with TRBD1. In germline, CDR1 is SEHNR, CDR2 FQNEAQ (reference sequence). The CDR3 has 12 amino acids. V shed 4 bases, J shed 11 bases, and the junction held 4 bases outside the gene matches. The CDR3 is CASSYGQGKQFF. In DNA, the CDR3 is TGTGCCAGCAGCTACGGACAGGGAAAGCAGTTCTTC.

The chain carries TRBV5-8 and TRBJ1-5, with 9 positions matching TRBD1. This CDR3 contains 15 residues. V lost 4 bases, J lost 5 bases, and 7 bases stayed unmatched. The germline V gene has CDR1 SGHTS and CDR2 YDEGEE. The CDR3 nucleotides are TGTGCCAGCAGCCAAACGGACAGGGGCTATCAGCCCCAGCATTTT. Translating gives CASSQTDRGYQPQHF.

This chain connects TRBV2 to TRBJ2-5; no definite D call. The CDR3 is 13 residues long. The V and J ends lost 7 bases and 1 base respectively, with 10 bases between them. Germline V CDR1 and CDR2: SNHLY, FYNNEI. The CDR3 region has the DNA TGTGCCAGCACCATCCGGGTCCAAGAGACCCAGTACTTC. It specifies CASTIRVQETQYF.

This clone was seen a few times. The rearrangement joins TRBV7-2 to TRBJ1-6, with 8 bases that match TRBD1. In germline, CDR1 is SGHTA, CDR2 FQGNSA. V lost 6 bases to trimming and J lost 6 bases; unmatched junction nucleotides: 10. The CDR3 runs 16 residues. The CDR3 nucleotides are TGTGCCAGCAGTTTCGATACCGGACAGGGTAATTCACCCCTCCACTTT. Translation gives CASSFDTGQGNSPLHF.

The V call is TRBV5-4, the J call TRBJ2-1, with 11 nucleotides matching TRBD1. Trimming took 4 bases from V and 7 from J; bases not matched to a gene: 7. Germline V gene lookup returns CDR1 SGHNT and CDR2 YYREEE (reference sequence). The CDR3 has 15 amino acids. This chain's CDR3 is CASSGRDRGFNEQFF. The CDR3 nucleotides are TGTGCCAGCAGCGGCCGGGACAGGGGGTTTAATGAGCAGTTCTTC.

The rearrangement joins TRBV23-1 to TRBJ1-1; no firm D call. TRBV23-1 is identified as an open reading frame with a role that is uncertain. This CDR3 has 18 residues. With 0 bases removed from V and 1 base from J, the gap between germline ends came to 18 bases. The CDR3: CASSQSTGSIVKNTEAFF. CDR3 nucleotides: TGCGCCAGCAGTCAATCTACGGGGAGCATTGTGAAGAACACTGAAGCTTTCTTT.

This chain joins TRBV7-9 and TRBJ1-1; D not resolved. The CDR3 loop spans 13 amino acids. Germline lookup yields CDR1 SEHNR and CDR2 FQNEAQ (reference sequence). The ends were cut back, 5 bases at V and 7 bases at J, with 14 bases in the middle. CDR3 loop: CASSTQWEIEAFF. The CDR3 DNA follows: TGTGCCAGCAGCACCCAATGGGAGATTGAAGCTTTCTTT. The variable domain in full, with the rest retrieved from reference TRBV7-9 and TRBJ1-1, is DTGVSQNPRHKITKRGQNVTFRCDPISEHNRLYWYRQTLGQGPEFLTYFQNEAQLEKSRLLSDRFSAERPKGSFSTLEIQRTEQGDSAMYLCASSTQWEIEAFFGQGTRLTVV.

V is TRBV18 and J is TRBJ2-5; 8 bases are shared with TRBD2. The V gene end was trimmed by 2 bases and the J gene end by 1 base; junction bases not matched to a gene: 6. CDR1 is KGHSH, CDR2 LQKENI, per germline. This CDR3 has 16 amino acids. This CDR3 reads CASSPAGGPPQETQYF. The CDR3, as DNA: TGTGCCAGCTCACCAGCGGGGGGCCCCCCCCAAGAGACCCAGTACTTC.

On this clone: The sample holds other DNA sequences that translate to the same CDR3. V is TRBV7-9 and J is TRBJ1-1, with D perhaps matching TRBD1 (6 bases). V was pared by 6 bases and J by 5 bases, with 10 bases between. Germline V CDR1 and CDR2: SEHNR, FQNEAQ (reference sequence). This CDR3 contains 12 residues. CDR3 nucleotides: TGTGCCAGCAGTCGAGGGGGTACTGAAGCTTTCTTT. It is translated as CASSRGGTEAFF.

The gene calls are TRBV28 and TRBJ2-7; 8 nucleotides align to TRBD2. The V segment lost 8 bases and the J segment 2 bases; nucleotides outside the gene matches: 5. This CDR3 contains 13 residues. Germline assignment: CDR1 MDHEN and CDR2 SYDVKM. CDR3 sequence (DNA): TGTGCCAGCGGGCGGGAGGCCCCCTACGAGCAGTACTTC. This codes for CASGREAPYEQYF.

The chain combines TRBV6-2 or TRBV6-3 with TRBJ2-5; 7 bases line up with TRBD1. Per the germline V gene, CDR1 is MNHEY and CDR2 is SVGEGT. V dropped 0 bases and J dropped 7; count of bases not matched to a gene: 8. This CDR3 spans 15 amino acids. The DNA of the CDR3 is TGTGCCAGCAGTTACTCTTCAGGGGGTGAAGGGACCCAGTACTTC. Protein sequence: CASSYSSGGEGTQYF.

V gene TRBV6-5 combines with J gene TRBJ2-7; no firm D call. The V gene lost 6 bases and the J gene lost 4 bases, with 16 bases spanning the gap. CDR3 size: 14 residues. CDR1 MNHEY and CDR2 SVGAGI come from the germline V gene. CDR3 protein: CASSPLGLGYEQYF. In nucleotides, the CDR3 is TGTGCCAGCAGCCCCCTTGGTCTCGGGTACGAGCAGTACTTC.